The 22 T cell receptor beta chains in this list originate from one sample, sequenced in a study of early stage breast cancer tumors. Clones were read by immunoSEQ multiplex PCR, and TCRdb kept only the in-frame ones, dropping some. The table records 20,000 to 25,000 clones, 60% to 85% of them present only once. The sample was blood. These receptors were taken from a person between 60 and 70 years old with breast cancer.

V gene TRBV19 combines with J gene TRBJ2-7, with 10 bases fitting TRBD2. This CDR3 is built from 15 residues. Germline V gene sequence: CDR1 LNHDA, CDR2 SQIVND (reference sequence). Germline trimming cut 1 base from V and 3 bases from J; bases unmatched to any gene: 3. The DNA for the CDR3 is TGTGCCAGTAGTATAGCACTAGCGGGGATCTACGAGCAGTACTTC. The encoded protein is CASSIALAGIYEQYF.

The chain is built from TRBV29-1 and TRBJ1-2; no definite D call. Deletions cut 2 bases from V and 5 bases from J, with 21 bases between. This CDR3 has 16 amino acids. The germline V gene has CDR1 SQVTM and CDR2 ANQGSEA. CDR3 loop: CSVEREAPFGSYGYTF. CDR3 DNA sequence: TGCAGCGTTGAAAGGGAAGCACCGTTCGGTAGTTATGGCTACACCTTC. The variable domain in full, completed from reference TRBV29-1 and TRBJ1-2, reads SAVISQKPSRDICQRGTSLTIQCQVDSQVTMMFWYRQQPGQSLTLIATANQGSEATYESGFVIDKFPISRPNLTFSTLTVSNMSPEDSSIYLCSVEREAPFGSYGYTFGSGTRLTVV.

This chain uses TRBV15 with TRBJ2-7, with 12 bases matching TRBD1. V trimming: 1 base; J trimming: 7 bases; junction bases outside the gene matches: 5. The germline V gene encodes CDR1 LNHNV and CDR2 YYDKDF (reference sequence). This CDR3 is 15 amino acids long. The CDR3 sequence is CATSRGGTGGREQYF. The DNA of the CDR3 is TGTGCCACCAGCAGAGGCGGGACAGGGGGCAGAGAGCAGTACTTC.

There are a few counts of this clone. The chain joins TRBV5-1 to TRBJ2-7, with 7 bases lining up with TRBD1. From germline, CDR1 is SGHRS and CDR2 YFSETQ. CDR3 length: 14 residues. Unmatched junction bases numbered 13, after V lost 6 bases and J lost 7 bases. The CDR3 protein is CASTATGSSIEQYF. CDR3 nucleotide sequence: TGCGCCAGCACCGCGACAGGGTCGTCGATTGAGCAGTACTTC.

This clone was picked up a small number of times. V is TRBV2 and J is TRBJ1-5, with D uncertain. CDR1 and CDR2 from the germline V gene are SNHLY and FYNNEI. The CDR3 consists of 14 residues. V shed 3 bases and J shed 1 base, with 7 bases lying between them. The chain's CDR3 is CASSDEKSNQPQHF. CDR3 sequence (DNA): TGTGCCAGCAGTGATGAGAAGAGCAATCAGCCCCAGCATTTT.

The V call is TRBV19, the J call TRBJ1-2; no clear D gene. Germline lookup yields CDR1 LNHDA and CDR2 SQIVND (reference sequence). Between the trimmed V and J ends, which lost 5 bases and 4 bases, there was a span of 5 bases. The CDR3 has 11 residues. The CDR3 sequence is CASSPSYGYTF. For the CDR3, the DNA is TGTGCCAGTAGTCCTTCCTATGGCTACACCTTC. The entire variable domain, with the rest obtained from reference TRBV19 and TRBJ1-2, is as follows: DGGITQSPKYLFRKEGQNVTLSCEQNLNHDAMYWYRQDPGQGLRLIYYSQIVNDFQKGDIAEGYSVSREKKESFPLTVTSAQKNPTAFYLCASSPSYGYTFGSGTRLTVV.

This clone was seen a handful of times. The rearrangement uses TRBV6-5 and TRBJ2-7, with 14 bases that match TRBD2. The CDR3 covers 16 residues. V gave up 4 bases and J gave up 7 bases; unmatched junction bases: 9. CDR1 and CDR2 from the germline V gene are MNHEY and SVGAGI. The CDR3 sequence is CASSWGGLAGGGEQYF. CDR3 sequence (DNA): TGTGCCAGCAGTTGGGGAGGACTAGCGGGGGGAGGGGAGCAGTACTTC.

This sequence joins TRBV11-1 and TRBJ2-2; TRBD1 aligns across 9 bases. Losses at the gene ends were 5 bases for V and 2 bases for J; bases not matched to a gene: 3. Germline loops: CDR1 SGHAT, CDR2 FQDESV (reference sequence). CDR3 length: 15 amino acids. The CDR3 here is CASSTGQGNTGELFF. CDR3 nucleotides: TGTGCCAGCAGCACGGGACAGGGCAACACCGGGGAGCTGTTTTTT.

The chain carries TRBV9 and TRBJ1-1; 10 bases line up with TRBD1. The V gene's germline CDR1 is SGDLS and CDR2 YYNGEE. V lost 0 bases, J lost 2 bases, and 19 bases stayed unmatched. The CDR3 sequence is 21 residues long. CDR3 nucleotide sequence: TGTGCCAGCAGCGTAGCCCTCGGCCTCGCGGACAGGGGGTTCTCCAACACTGAAGCTTTCTTT. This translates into CASSVALGLADRGFSNTEAFF.

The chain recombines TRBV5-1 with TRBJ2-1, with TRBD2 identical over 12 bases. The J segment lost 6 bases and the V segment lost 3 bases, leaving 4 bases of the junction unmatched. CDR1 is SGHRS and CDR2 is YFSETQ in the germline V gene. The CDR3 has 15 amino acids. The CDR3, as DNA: TGCGCCAGCAGCTCCACTAGCGGGGGGTTCAATGAGCAGTTCTTC. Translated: CASSSTSGGFNEQFF. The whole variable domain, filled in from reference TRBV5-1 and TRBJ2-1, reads KAGVTQTPRYLIKTRGQQVTLSCSPISGHRSVSWYQQTPGQGLQFLFEYFSETQRNKGNFPGRFSGRQFSNSRSEMNVSTLELGDSALYLCASSSTSGGFNEQFFGPGTRLTVL.

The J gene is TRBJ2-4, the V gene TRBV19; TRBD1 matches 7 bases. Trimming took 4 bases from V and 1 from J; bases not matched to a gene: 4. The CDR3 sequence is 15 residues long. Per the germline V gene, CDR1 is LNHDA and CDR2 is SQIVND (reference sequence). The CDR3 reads CASSKPGQAKNIQYF. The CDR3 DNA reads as TGTGCCAGTAGTAAGCCGGGACAGGCCAAAAACATTCAGTACTTC. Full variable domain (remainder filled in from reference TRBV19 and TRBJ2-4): DGGITQSPKYLFRKEGQNVTLSCEQNLNHDAMYWYRQDPGQGLRLIYYSQIVNDFQKGDIAEGYSVSREKKESFPLTVTSAQKNPTAFYLCASSKPGQAKNIQYFGAGTRLSVL.

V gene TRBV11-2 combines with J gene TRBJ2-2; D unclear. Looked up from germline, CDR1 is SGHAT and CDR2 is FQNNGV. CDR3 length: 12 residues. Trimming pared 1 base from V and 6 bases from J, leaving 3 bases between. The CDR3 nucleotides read TGTGCCAGCAGCTTAGCCGCCGGGGAGCTGTTTTTT. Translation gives CASSLAAGELFF.

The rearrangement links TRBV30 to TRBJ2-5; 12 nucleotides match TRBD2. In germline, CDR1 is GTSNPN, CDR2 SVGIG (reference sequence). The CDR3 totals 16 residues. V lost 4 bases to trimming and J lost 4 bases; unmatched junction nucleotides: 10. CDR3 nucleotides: TGTGCCTGGACCCGTGGACTAGCGGGACGTGGAGAGACCCAGTACTTC. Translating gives CAWTRGLAGRGETQYF.

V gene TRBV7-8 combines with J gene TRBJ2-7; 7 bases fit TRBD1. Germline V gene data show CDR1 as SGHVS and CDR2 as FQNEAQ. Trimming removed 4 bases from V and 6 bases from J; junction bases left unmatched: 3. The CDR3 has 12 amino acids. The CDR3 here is CASSYRGSEQYF. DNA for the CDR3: TGTGCCAGCAGCTACAGGGGTTCCGAGCAGTACTTC.

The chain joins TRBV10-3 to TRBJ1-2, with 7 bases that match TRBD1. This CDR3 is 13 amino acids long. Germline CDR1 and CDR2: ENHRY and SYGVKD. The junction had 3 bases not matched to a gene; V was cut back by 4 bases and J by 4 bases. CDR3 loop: CAISAGTAYGYTF. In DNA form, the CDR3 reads TGTGCCATCAGTGCCGGGACAGCCTATGGCTACACCTTC.

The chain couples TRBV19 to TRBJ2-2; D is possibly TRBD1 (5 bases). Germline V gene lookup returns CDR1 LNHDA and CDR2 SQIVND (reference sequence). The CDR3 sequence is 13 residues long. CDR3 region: CAMAARGTGELFF. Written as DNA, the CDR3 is TGTGCTATGGCGGCAAGGGGCACCGGGGAGCTGTTTTTT. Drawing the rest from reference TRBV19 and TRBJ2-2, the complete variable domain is DGGITQSPKYLFRKEGQNVTLSCEQNLNHDAMYWYRQDPGQGLRLIYYSQIVNDFQKGDIAEGYSVSREKKESFPLTVTSAQKNPTAFYLCAMAARGTGELFFGEGSRLTVL.

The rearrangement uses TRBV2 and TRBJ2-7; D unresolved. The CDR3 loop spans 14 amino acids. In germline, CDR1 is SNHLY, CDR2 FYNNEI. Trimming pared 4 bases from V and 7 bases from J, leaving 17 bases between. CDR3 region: CASSVQRIPREQYF. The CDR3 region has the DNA TGTGCCAGCAGTGTCCAGAGGATTCCTCGGGAGCAGTACTTC.

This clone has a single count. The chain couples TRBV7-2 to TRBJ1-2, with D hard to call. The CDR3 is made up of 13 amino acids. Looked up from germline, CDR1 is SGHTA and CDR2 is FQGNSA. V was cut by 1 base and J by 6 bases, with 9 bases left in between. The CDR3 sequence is CASSLDVRNGYTF. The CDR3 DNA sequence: TGTGCCAGCAGCTTAGACGTGCGAAATGGCTACACCTTC.

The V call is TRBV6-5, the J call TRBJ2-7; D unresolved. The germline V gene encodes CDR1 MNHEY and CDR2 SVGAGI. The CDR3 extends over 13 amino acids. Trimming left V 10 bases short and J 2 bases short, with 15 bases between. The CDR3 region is CAIQDQPPYEQYF. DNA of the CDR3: TGTGCCATCCAGGACCAACCCCCCTACGAGCAGTACTTC.

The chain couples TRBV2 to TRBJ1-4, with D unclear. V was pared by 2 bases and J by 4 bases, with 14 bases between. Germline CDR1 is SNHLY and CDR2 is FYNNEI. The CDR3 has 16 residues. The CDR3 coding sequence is TGTGCCAGCAGTGAAAGCCAGGCCGCATTTAATGAAAAACTGTTTTTT. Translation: CASSESQAAFNEKLFF.

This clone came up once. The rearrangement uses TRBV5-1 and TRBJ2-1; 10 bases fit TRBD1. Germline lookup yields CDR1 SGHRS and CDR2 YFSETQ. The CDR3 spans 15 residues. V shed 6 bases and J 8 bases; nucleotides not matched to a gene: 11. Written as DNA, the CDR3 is TGCGCCAGCATGATGGGACAGGGGTTTGTATATGAGCAGTTCTTC. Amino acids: CASMMGQGFVYEQFF.

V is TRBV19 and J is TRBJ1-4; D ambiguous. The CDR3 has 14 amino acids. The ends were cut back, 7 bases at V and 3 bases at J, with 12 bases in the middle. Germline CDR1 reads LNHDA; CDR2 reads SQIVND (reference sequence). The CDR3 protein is CASIRHGANEKLFF. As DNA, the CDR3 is TGTGCCAGTATCCGACACGGGGCTAATGAAAAACTGTTTTTT.